A selection of T cell receptor beta chains follows, all from one sample in a study of cytomegalovirus exposure and HLA in healthy donors. The data were produced by immunoSEQ multiplex PCR, yet TCRdb's version contains in-frame clones alone and is incomplete. The table shows fewer than 130,000 clones, with 60% to 85% occurring only once. The sample consisted of PBMCs. The receptors stem from a female donor in good health and CMV-seropositive. The CDR3 runs from the conserved cysteine through the conserved F or W. D genes are given only for firm matches. Not all rows give a size; the values are once, few, many and, for expanded clones, a class.

-	TRBD1	TRBV29-1	TRBJ2-7	TGCAGCGTCGTTTGGGACAGCAAGAGCTCCTACGAGCAGTACTTC	CSVVWDSKSSYEQYF
once	-	TRBV29-1	TRBJ1-2	TGCAGCGTTCAACAGGGATCTGCTGGCTACACCTTC	CSVQQGSAGYTF
once	-	TRBV7-9	TRBJ2-1	TGTGCCAGCAGCTTTGAGGGATGGAACAATGAGCAGTTCTTC	CASSFEGWNNEQFF
-	-	TRBV7-9	TRBJ1-2	TGTGCCAGCAGCTTAGAAGGGGTGGATGGCTACACCTTC	CASSLEGVDGYTF
-	-	TRBV5-1	TRBJ1-4	TGCGCCAGCAGCCCCGGGGGAGGGGTCGAAAAACTGTTTTTT	CASSPGGGVEKLFF
-	TRBD1	TRBV2	TRBJ2-5	TGTGCCAGCAGTCGGGACAGGGGGCGAAGGCAAGAGACCCAGTACTTC	CASSRDRGRRQETQYF
once	-	TRBV5-3	TRBJ2-5	TGTGCCAGAAGCTTTTTTATGACGCCCGAGGCCCAGTACTTC	CARSFFMTPEAQYF
-	-	TRBV4-3	TRBJ1-4	TGCGCCAGCAGCCAAGAAGGCGGGACAACTAATGAAAAACTGTTTTTT	CASSQEGGTTNEKLFF
-	-	TRBV18	TRBJ2-5	TGTGCCAGCTCAGCCGGACAGCAAGAGACCCAGTACTTC	CASSAGQQETQYF
-	TRBD2	TRBV27	TRBJ2-1	TGTGCCAGCAGTTTATTCGCCGGACTAGCGGAAGGGGAGTCCGGAACGGAATACAATGAGCAGTTCTTC	CASSLFAGLAEGESGTEYNEQFF
few	-	TRBV2	TRBJ1-1	TGTGCCAGCAGTCCACAGGGGAACACTGAAGCTTTCTTT	CASSPQGNTEAFF
few	TRBD1	TRBV14	TRBJ1-1	TGTGCCAGCAGCCAAGGGACAGGGGGTACTGAAGCTTTCTTT	CASSQGTGGTEAFF
-	TRBD1	TRBV11-2	TRBJ2-1	TGTGCCAGCAGCTCCGGACAGGGTCCCTACAATGAGCAGTTCTTC	CASSSGQGPYNEQFF
once	-	TRBV5-4	TRBJ2-7	TGTGCCAGCAGCTTGGAGCGGGTGGGCGAGCAGTACTTC	CASSLERVGEQYF
-	-	TRBV6-1	TRBJ1-1	TGTGCCAGTAGAACAGGGAATGATAATGAAGCTTTCTTT	CASRTGNDNEAFF
-	-	TRBV2	TRBJ1-5	TGTGCCAGCGGACTAGACAGGATGAATCAGCCCCAGCATTTT	CASGLDRMNQPQHF
-	-	TRBV6-4	TRBJ2-7	TGTGCCAGCAGTGACCCTTTTAGGGGAGGCGACGAGCAGTACTTC	CASSDPFRGGDEQYF
-	-	TRBV18	TRBJ1-2	TGTGCCAGCTCACCGCAGGGGTTCAGGGGCTACACCTTC	CASSPQGFRGYTF
-	TRBD1	TRBV19	TRBJ1-4	TGTGCCAGTAGTCCGGGACAGGGGAGTGAAAAACTGTTTTTT	CASSPGQGSEKLFF
once	-	TRBV6-5	TRBJ1-2	TGTGCCAGCAGTTACTCGGCCGGGTCGGCTGGCTACACCTTC	CASSYSAGSAGYTF